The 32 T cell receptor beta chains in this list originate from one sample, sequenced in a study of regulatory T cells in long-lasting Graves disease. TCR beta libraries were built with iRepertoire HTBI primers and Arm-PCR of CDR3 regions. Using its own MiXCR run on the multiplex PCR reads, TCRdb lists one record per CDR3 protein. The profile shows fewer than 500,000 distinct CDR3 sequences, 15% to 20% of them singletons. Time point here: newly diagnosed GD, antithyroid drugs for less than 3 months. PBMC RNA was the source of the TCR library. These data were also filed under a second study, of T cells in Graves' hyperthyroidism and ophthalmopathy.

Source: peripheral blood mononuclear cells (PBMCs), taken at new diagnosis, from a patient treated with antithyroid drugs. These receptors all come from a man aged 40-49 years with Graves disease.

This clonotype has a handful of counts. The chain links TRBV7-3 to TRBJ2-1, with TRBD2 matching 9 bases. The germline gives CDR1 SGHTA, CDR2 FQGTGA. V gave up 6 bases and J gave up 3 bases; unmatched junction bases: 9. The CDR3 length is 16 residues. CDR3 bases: TGTGCCAGCAGTTCCTCTCGCGGGAGGGGCTACAATGAGCAGTTCTTC. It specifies CASSSSRGRGYNEQFF.

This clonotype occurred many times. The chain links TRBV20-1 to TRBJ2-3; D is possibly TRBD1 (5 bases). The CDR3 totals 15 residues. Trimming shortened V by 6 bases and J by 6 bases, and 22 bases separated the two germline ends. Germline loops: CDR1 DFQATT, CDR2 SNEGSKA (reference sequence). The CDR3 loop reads CSAPQRRQGWDTQYF. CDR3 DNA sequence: TGCAGTGCACCCCAGCGTAGGCAGGGTTGGGATACGCAGTATTTT.

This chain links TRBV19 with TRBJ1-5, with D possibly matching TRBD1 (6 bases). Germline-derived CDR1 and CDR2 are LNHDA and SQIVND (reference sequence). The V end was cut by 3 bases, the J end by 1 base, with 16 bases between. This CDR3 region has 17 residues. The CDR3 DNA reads TGTGCCAGTAGTATCTCGGGGACAATGTTGAGCAATCAGCCCCAGCATTTT. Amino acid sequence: CASSISGTMLSNQPQHF.

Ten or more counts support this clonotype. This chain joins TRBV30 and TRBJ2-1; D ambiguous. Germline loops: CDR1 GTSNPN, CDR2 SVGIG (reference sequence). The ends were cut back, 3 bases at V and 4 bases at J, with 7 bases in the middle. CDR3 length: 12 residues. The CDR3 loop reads CAWSLGYNEQFF. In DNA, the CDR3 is TGTGCCTGGAGCCTGGGGTACAATGAGCAGTTCTTC.

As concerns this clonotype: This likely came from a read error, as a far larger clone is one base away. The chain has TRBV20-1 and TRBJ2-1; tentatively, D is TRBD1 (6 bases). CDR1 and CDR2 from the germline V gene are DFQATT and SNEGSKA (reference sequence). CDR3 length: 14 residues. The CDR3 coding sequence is TGCAGTGCTAGAAACCCAGGGGTCGGAGAGACCCGGTACTTC. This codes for CSARNPGVGETRYF.

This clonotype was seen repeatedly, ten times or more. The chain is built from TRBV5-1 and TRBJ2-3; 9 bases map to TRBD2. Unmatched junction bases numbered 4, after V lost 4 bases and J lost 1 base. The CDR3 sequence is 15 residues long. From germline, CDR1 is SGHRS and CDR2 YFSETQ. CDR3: CASSAWTSGTDTQYF. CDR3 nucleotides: TGCGCCAGCAGCGCGTGGACTAGCGGCACAGATACGCAGTATTTT.

CDR3 in amino acids: CASSLPSGLRNTEAFF. CDR3 coding DNA: TGTGCCAGCAGCTTGCCGAGCGGGTTGAGGAACACTGAAGCTTTCTTT. The chain combines TRBV5-4 with TRBJ1-1; no clear D gene. This CDR3 is 16 amino acids long. The V end was cut by 1 base, the J end by 1 base, with 14 bases between. Germline assignment: CDR1 SGHNT and CDR2 YYREEE (reference sequence).

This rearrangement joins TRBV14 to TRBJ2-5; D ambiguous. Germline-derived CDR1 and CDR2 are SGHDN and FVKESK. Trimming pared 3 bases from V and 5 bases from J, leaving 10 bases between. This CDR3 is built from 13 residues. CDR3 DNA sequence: TGTGCCAGCAGCCAGATTTATTTCGAGACCCAGTACTTC. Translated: CASSQIYFETQYF.

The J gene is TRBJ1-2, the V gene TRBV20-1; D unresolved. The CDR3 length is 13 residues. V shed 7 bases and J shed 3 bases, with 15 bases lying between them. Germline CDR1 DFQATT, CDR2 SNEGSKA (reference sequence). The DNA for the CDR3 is TGCAGTGACGCGGCAGCGACGGACTATGGCTACACCTTC. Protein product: CSDAAATDYGYTF.

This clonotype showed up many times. CDR3 region: CASSAKVSSPLHF. The CDR3 nucleotides are TGTGCCAGCAGCGCAAAGGTCTCCTCACCCCTCCACTTT. This chain connects TRBV11-1 to TRBJ1-6; D gene uncertain. Trimming shortened V by 5 bases and J by 10 bases, and 12 bases separated the two germline ends. This CDR3 has 13 residues. Germline lookup yields CDR1 SGHAT and CDR2 FQDESV (reference sequence).

CDR3 amino acids: CASSQDQGVMNTEAFF. Written as DNA, the CDR3 is TGTGCCAGCAGCCAAGATCAGGGGGTAATGAACACTGAAGCTTTCTTT. The rearrangement uses TRBV14 and TRBJ1-1; 7 bases are shared with TRBD1. CDR1 is SGHDN and CDR2 is FVKESK in the germline V gene. Unmatched junction bases numbered 4, after V lost 0 bases and J lost 0 bases. The CDR3 consists of 16 residues.

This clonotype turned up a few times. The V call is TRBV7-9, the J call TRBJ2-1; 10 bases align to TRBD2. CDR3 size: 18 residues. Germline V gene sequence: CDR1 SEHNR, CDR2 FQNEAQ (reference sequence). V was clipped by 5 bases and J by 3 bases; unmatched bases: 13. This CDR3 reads CASSPRAASGGFYNEQFF. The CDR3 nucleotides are TGTGCCAGCAGCCCCAGGGCGGCTAGCGGGGGATTCTACAATGAGCAGTTCTTC.

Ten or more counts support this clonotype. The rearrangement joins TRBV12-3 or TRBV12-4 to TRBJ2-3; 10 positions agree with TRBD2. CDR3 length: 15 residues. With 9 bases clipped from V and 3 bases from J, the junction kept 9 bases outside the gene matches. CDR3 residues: CASSFSGRKTDTQYF. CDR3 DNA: TGTGCCAGTTCCTTTAGCGGGAGGAAAACAGATACGCAGTATTTT.

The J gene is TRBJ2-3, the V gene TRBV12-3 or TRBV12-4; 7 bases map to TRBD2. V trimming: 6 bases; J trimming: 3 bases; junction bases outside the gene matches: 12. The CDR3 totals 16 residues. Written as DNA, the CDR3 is TGTGCCAGCAGGGGGGAGGGCGGGAGAAAAACAGATACGCAGTATTTT. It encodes CASRGEGGRKTDTQYF.

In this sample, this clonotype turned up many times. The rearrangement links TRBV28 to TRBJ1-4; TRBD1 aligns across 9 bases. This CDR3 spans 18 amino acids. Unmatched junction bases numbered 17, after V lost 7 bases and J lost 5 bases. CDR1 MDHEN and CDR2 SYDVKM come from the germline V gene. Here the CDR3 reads CASTLPGTGRRWNEKLFF. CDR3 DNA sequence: TGTGCCAGCACGCTGCCCGGGACAGGGAGGCGGTGGAATGAAAAACTGTTTTTT.

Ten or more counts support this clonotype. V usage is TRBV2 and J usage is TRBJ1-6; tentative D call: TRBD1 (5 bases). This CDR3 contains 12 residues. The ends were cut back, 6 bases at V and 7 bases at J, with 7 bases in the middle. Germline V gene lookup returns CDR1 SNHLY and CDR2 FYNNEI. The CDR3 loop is CASRQENSPLHF. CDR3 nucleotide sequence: TGTGCCAGCAGACAGGAGAATTCACCCCTCCACTTT.

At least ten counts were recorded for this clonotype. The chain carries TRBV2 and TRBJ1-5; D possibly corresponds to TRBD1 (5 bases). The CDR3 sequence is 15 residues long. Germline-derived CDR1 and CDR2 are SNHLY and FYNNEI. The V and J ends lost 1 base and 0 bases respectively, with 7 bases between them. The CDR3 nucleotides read TGTGCCAGCAGTGAAGGACAGATTAGCAATCAGCCCCAGCATTTT. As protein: CASSEGQISNQPQHF.

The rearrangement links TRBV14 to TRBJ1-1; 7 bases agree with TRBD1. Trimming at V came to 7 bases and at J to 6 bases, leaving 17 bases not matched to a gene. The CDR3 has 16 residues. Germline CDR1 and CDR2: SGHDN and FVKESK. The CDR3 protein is CASNRLGQLVGAEAFF. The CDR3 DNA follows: TGTGCCAGCAACCGACTGGGACAGCTCGTAGGTGCTGAAGCTTTCTTT.

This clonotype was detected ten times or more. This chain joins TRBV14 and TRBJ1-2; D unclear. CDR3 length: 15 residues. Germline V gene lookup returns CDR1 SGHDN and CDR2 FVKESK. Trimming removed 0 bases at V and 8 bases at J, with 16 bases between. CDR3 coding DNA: TGTGCCAGCAGCCAAGACGGGAGAGGTAGCGGAGGCTACACCTTC. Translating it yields CASSQDGRGSGGYTF.

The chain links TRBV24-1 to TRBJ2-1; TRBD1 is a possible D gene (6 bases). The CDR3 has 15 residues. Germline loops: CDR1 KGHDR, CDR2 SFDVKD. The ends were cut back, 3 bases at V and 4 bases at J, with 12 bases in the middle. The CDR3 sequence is CATSDLRDTYNEQFF. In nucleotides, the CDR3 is TGTGCCACCAGTGATCTCCGGGACACATACAATGAGCAGTTCTTC.

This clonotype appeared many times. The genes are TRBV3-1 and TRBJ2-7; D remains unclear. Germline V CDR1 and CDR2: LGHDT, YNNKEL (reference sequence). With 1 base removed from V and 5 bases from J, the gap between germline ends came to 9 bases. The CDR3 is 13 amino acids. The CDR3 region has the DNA TGTGCCAGCAGCCAAGTCTCCAGCCACGAGCAGTACTTC. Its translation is CASSQVSSHEQYF.

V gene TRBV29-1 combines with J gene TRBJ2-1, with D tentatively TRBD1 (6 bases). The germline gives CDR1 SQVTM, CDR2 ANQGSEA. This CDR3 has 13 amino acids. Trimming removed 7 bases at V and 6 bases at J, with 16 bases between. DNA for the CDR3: TGCAGCGCTGGCTCGAAAGGGGGCAATGAGCAGTTCTTC. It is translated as CSAGSKGGNEQFF.

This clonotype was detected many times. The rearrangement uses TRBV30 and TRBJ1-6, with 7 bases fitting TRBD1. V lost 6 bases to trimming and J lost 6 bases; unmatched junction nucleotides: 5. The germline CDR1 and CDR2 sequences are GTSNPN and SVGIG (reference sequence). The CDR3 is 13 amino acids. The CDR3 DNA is TGTGCCTGCGCGGGACAGACTAATTCACCCCTCCACTTT. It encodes CACAGQTNSPLHF.

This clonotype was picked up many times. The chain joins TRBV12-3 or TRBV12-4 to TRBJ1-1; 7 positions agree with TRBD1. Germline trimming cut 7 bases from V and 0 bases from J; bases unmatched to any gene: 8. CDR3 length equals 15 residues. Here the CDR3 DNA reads TGTGCCAGCACTCAAAACAGGGGAGTGAACACTGAAGCTTTCTTT. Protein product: CASTQNRGVNTEAFF.

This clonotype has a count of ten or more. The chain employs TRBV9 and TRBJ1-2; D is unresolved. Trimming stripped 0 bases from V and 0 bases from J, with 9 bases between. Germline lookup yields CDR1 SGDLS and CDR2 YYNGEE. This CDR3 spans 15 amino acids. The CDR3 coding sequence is TGTGCCAGCAGCGTAGCGTCGGATTCTAACTATGGCTACACCTTC. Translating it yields CASSVASDSNYGYTF.

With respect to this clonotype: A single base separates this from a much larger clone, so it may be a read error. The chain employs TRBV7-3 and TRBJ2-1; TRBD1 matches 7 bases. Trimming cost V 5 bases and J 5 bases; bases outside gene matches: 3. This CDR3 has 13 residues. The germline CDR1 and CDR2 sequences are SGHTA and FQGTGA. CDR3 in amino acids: CASSGDRHNEQFF. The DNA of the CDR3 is TGTGCCAGCAGCGGGGACAGACACAATGAGCAGTTCTTC.

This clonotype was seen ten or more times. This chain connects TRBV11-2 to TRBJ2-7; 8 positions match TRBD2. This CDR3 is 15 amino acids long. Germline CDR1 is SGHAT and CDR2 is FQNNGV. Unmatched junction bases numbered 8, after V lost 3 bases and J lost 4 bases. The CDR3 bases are TGTGCCAGCAGCTTTATGAGACTAGCGCCTTACGAGCAGTACTTC. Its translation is CASSFMRLAPYEQYF.

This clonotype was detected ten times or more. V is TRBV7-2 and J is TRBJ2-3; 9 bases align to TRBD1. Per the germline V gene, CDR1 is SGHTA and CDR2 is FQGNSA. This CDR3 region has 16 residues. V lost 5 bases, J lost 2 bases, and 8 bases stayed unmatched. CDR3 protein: CASSRPGQGPTDTQYF. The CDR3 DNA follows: TGTGCCAGCAGCCGACCGGGACAGGGTCCCACAGATACGCAGTATTTT. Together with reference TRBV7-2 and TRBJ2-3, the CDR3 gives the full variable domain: GAGVSQSPSNKVTEKGKDVELRCDPISGHTALYWYRQSLGQGLEFLIYFQGNSAPDKSGLPSDRFSAERTGGSVSTLTIQRTQQEDSAVYLCASSRPGQGPTDTQYFGPGTRLTVL.

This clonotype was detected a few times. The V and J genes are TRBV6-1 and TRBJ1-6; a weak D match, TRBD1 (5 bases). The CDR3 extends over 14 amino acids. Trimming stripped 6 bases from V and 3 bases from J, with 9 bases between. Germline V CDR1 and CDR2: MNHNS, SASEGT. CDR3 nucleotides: TGTGCCAGCAGACCCCAGGGCTATAATTCACCCCTCCACTTT. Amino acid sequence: CASRPQGYNSPLHF.

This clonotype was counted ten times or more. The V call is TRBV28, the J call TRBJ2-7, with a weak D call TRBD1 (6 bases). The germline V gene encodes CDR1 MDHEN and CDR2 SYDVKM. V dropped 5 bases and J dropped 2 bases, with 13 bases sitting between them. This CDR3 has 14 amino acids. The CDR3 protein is CASSRTGTPYEQYF. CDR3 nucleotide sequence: TGTGCCAGCAGTCGTACAGGGACCCCCTACGAGCAGTACTTC. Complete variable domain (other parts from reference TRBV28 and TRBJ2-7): DVKVTQSSRYLVKRTGEKVFLECVQDMDHENMFWYRQDPGLGLRLIYFSYDVKMKEKGDIPEGYSVSREKKERFSLILESASTNQTSMYLCASSRTGTPYEQYFGPGTRLTVT.

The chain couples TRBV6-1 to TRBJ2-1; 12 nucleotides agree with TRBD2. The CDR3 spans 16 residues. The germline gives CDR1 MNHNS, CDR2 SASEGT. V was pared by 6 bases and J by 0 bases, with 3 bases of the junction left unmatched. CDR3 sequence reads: CASRATSGSSYNEQFF. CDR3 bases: TGTGCCAGCAGAGCGACTAGCGGGAGCTCCTACAATGAGCAGTTCTTC.

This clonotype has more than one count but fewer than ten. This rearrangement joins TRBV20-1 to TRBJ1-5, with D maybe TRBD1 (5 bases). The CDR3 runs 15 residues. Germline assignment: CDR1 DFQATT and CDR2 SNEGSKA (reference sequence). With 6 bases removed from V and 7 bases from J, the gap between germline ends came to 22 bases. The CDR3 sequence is CSAQVDGRDGQPQHF. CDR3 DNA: TGCAGTGCCCAGGTGGACGGCAGGGACGGACAGCCCCAGCATTTT.